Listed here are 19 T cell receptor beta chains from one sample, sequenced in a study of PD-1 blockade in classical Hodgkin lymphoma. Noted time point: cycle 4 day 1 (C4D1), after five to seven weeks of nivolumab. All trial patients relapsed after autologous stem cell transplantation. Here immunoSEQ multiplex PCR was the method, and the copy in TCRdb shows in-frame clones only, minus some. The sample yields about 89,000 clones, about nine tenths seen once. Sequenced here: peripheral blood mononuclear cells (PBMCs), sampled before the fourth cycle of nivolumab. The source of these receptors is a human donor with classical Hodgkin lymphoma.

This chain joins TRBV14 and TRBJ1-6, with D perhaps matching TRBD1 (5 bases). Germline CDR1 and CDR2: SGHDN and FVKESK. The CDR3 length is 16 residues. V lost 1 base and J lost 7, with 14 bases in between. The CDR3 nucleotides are TGTGCCAGCAGCCAAGGGGTCCAGGGATGGAATTCACCCCTCCACTTT. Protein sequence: CASSQGVQGWNSPLHF. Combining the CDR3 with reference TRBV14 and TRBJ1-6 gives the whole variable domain EAGVTQFPSHSVIEKGQTVTLRCDPISGHDNLYWYRRVMGKEIKFLLHFVKESKQDESGMPNNRFLAERTGGTYSTLKVQPAELEDSGVYFCASSQGVQGWNSPLHFGNGTRLTVT.

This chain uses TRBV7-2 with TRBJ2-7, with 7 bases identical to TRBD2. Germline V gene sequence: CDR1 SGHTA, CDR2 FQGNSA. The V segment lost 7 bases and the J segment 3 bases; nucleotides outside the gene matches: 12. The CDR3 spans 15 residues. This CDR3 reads CASTKGGLGDYEQYF. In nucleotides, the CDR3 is TGTGCCAGCACGAAGGGCGGACTAGGGGACTACGAGCAGTACTTC.

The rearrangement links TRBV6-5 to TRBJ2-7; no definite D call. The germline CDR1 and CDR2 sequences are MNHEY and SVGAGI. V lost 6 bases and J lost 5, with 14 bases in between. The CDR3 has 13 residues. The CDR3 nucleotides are TGTGCCAGCAGAAGGGAATATCAGCACGAGCAGTACTTC. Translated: CASRREYQHEQYF.

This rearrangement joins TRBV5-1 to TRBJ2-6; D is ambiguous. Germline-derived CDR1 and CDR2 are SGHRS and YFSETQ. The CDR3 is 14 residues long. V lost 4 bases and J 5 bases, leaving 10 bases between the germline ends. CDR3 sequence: CASSVWLRANVLTF. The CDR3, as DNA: TGCGCCAGCAGCGTGTGGCTGAGGGCCAACGTCCTGACTTTC.

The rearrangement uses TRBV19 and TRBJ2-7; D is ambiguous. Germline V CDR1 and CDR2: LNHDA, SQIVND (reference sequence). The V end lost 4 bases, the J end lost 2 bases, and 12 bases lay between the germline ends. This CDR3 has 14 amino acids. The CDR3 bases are TGTGCCAGTAGTAACCCCTATGGACCCTACGAGCAGTACTTC. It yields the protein CASSNPYGPYEQYF.

CDR3 protein: CASSLYPTEAFF. DNA for the CDR3: TGTGCCAGCAGCTTATACCCCACTGAAGCTTTCTTT. V is TRBV11-2 and J is TRBJ1-1; D remains ambiguous. Germline loops: CDR1 SGHAT, CDR2 FQNNGV. This CDR3 contains 12 residues. Trimming removed 2 bases at V and 4 bases at J, with 5 bases between.

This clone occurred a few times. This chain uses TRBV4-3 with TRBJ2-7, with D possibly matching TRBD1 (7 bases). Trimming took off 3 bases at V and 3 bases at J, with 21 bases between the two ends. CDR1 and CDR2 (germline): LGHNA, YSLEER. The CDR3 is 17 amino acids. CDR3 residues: CASSHAGLTGTFYEQYF. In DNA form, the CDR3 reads TGCGCCAGCAGCCACGCGGGATTGACAGGGACCTTCTACGAGCAGTACTTC.

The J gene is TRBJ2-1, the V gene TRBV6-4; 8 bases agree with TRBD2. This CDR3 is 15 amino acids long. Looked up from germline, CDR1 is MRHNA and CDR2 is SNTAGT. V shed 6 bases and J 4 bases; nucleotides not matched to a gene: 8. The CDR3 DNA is TGTGCCAGCAGCCAGGAGGCGGGGGGTTACAATGAGCAGTTCTTC. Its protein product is CASSQEAGGYNEQFF.

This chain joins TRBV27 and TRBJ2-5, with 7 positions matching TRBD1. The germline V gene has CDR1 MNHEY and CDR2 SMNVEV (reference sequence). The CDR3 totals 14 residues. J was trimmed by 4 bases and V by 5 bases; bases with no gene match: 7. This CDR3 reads CASSPNRGGETQYF. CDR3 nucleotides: TGTGCCAGCAGTCCTAACAGGGGTGGAGAGACCCAGTACTTC.

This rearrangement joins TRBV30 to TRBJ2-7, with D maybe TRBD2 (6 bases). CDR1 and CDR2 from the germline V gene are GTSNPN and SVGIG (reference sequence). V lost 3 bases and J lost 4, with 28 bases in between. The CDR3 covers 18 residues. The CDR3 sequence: CAWRGRQGGFLPLYEQYF. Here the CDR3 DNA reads TGTGCCTGGAGAGGTCGGCAGGGAGGATTCCTCCCCCTTTACGAGCAGTACTTC.

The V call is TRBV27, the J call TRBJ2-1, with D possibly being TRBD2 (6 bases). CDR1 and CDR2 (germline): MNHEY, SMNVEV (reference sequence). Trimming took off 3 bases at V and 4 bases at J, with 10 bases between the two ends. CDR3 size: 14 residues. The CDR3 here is CASSLAGPYNEQFF. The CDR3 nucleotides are TGTGCCAGCAGTTTGGCGGGGCCATACAATGAGCAGTTCTTC.

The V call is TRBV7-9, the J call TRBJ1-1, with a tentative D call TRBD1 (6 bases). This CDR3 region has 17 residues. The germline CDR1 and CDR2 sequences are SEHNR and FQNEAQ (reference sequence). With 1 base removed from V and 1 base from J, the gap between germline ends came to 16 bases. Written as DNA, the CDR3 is TGTGCCAGCAGCTTAGGGTGGGACACAAATACGAACACTGAAGCTTTCTTT. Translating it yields CASSLGWDTNTNTEAFF.

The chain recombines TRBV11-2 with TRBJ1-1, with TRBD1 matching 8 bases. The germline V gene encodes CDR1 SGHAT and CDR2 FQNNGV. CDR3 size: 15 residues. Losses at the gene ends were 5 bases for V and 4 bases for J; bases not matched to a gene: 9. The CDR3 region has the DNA TGTGCCAGCAGCCGCCAGGGACAGGCCGTCACTGAAGCTTTCTTT. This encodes CASSRQGQAVTEAFF.

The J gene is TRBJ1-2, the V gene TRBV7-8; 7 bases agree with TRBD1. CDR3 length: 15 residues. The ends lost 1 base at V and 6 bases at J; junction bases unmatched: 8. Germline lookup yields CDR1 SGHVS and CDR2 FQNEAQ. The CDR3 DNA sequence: TGTGCCAGCAGCTTAGGTCGTGAGGGGGCCCATGGCTACACCTTC. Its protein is CASSLGREGAHGYTF.

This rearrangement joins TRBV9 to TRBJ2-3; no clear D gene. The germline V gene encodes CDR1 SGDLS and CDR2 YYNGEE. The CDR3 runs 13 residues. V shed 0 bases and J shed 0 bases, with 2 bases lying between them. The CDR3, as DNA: TGTGCCAGCAGCGTAGGTAGCACAGATACGCAGTATTTT. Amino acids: CASSVGSTDTQYF.

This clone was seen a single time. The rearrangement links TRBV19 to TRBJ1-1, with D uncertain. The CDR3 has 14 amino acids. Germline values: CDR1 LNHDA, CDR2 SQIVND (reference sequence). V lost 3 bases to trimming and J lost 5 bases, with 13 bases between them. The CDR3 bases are TGTGCCAGTAGTATCCACGGGTGGACTACTGAAGCTTTCTTT. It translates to CASSIHGWTTEAFF.

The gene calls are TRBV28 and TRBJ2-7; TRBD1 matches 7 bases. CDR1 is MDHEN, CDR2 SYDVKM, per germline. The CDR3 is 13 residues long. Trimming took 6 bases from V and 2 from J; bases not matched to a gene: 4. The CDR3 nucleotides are TGTGCCAGCAGCCTGGACAGGACCTACGAGCAGTACTTC. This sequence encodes CASSLDRTYEQYF.

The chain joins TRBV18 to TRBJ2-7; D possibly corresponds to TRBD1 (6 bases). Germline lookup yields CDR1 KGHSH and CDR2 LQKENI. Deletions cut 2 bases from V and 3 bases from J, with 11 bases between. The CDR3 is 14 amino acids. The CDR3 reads CASSPIQGGYEQYF. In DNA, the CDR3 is TGTGCCAGCTCACCAATACAGGGTGGCTACGAGCAGTACTTC.

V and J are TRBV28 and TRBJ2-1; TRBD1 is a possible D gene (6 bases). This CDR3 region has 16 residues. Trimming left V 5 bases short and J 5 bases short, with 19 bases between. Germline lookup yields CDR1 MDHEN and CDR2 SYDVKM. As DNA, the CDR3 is TGTGCCAGCAGTCCTATGGACAGCAACTACCACAATGAGCAGTTCTTC. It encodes CASSPMDSNYHNEQFF.